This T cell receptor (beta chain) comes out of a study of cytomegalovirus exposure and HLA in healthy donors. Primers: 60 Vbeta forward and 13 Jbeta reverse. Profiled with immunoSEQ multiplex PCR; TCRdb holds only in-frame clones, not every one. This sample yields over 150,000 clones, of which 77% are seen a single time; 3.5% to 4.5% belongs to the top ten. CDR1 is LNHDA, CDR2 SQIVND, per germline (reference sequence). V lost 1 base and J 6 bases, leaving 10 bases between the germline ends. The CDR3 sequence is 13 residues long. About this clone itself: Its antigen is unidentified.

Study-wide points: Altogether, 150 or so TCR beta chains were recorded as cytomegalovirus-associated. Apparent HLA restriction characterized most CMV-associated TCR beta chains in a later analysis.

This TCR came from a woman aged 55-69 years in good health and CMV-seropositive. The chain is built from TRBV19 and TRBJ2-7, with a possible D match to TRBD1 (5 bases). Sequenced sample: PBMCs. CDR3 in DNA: TGTGCCAGTAGTATAGGGTGGCAGGGCGAGCAGTACTTC. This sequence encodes CASSIGWQGEQYF.